One sample yielded the 10 T cell receptor gamma chains listed below, sequenced in a study of γδ T cells in repeated Plasmodium falciparum infection. TCRdb re-called the multiplex PCR reads with CATT. The sample contains around 5,000 gamma-chain clones, under 4% of which appear only once. Flow sorting of PBMC yielded separate Vgamma9/Vdelta2+ and Vdelta2-negative gammadelta T cell populations for bulk repertoire analysis. Sequencing was performed on gamma-delta T cells from blood. All receptors derive from a pool of human donors (malaria-infected and uninfected, not separated).

Points on this clone: A single base is all that separates this from a far larger clone, so a read error is likely. At the DNA level, this CDR3 is encoded by other sequences in the same sample as well. J gene calling gave no result, while the V gene is TRGV9. Germline V gene data show CDR1 as GITISATS and CDR2 as ISYDGTV (reference sequence). CDR3 length: 12 residues. CDR3 loop: CALWEFYYKKLF. The CDR3 DNA follows: TGTGCCTTGTGGGAGTTTTATTATAAGAAGCTCTTT.

This clone has only a few counts. TCRdb has a much larger clone's protein, which differs at residue 9 from the translation of this DNA, likely because of a read error; what is shown is the protein translated from the DNA. No J gene was named, though the V gene is TRGV9. Germline V CDR1 and CDR2: GITISATS, ISYDGTV (reference sequence). The CDR3 totals 11 residues. CDR3 nucleotides: TGTGCCTTGTGGGAGGTGCACGAGGAACTCTTT. The encoded protein is CALWEVHEELF.

The chain has TRGV4 and TRGJ1 or TRGJ2. Here the J gene came from matching the DNA to germline, since TCRdb omits it. Losses at the gene ends were 5 bases for V and 4 bases for J; bases not matched to a gene: 11. Germline assignment: CDR1 EGSTGY and CDR2 YDSYTSSV. The CDR3 runs 14 residues. CDR3 protein: CATWVPFLYYKKLF. CDR3 sequence (DNA): TGTGCCACCTGGGTCCCGTTCCTCTATTATAAGAAACTCTTT.

In its sample, this clone was seen many times. J is TRGJP and V is TRGV9. TCRdb gives no J gene; it was assigned here by matching the DNA to germline. From germline, CDR1 is GITISATS and CDR2 ISYDGTV (reference sequence). The CDR3 covers 16 residues. Trimming cost V 2 bases and J 6 bases; bases outside gene matches: 4. The CDR3 DNA is TGTGCCTTGTGGGAGGATAGAGAGTTGGGCAAAAAAATCAAGGTATTT. It specifies CALWEDRELGKKIKVF.

Notes on this clone: The protein recorded in TCRdb matches a much larger clone and deviates from this DNA's translation at residue 5, suggesting a read error; the protein here is obtained by translating the DNA. The chain is built from TRGV8 and TRGJ1 or TRGJ2. TCRdb carries no J gene annotation; the J gene was assigned here by matching the DNA with germline. Trimming removed 5 bases from V and 8 bases from J; junction bases left unmatched: 12. The CDR3 is 13 residues long. Per the germline V gene, CDR1 is VENAVY and CDR2 is YDSYNSRV. CDR3 DNA: TGTGCCACCTGGGGTAAGACTGGACATAAGAAACTCTTT. This sequence encodes CATWGKTGHKKLF.

About this clone itself: For this DNA, TCRdb reports the protein of a much larger clone, which diverges at residue 7, most likely from a read error; the protein presented here is translated directly from the DNA. The rearrangement joins TRGV9 to TRGJ1 or TRGJ2. CDR1 and CDR2 (germline): GITISATS, ISYDGTV (reference sequence). The V and J ends lost 1 base and 4 bases, in that order; junction bases with no gene match: 4. The CDR3 length is 13 residues. The CDR3 sequence: CALWEVCYYKKLF. DNA of the CDR3: TGTGCCTTGTGGGAGGTTTGCTATTATAAGAAACTCTTT.

In its sample, this clone is medium-sized (0.01 to 0.1%). The chain links TRGV4 to TRGJ1 or TRGJ2. V dropped 2 bases and J dropped 1; count of bases not matched to a gene: 2. Germline CDR1 and CDR2: EGSTGY and YDSYTSSV. The CDR3 has 13 residues. In DNA form, the CDR3 reads TGTGCCACCTGGGATGCTAATTATTATAAGAAACTCTTT. This encodes CATWDANYYKKLF.

In regard to this clone: For this DNA, TCRdb reports the protein of a much larger clone, which diverges at residue 11, most likely from a read error; the protein presented here is translated directly from the DNA. This chain connects TRGV9 to TRGJP. Germline loops: CDR1 GITISATS, CDR2 ISYDGTV (reference sequence). The CDR3 contains 17 residues. CDR3 in DNA: TGTGCCTTGTGGGAGGTGCTGGGAGAGTTGGACAAAAAAATCAAGGTATTT. Its translation: CALWEVLGELDKKIKVF.

The rearrangement uses TRGV9 and TRGJP. V lost 0 bases and J lost 4; bases outside the gene matches: 12. The CDR3 totals 20 residues. Germline assignment: CDR1 GITISATS and CDR2 ISYDGTV (reference sequence). The CDR3 is CALWEVMEGRQELGKKIKVF. The CDR3, as DNA: TGTGCCTTGTGGGAGGTGATGGAGGGACGTCAAGAGTTGGGCAAAAAAATCAAGGTATTT.

This clone was seen only a few times. For this DNA, TCRdb reports the protein of a much larger clone, which diverges at residue 6, most likely from a read error; the protein presented here is translated directly from the DNA. The chain carries TRGV4 and TRGJ1 or TRGJ2. CDR1 EGSTGY and CDR2 YDSYTSSV come from the germline V gene. V dropped 4 bases and J dropped 12; count of bases not matched to a gene: 6. The CDR3 length is 10 residues. For the CDR3, the DNA is TGTGCCACCTGGGACCCGGTGAAACTCTTT. This codes for CATWDPVKLF.